This T cell receptor beta chain was obtained from a study of response to subunit inactivated influenza vaccine. TCRdb called the RT-PCR reads again in MiXCR, with one record for every CDR3 protein. The sample includes under 550,000 distinct CDR3 sequences, roughly 7.6% of them seen just once. Of note for this clonotype: Its antigen is unidentified.

Overall study results and limits: Only a handful of new T cells, the authors suggested, are recruited with each seasonal influenza vaccination.

Germline lookup yields CDR1 MGHRA and CDR2 YSYEKL. Trimming pared 2 bases from V and 6 bases from J, leaving 8 bases between. The CDR3 runs to 13 residues. This chain links TRBV4-1 with TRBJ2-1; the D is unclear. The TCR sequence derives from a man aged 45 to 70 who received an inactivated influenza vaccine. The source was PBMCs from blood, collected less than 30 months after vaccination. DNA of the CDR3: TGCGCCAGCAGCCAAACAGCTATCAATGAGCAGTTCTTC. As protein: CASSQTAINEQFF.